What follows describes a single TCR beta chain. These data are taken from a study of blood T cell repertoires in COVID-19. Study-level information: Sample material is recorded as cDNA or gDNA derived from T cells, B-cell-depleted T cells, or PBMCs.

Profiled with immunoSEQ multiplex PCR; TCRdb holds only in-frame clones, not every one. This repertoire shows 45,000 to 50,000 clones, 65% to 85% found once; its top ten account for around 50%. From germline, CDR1 is SGHRS and CDR2 YFSETQ. Trimming stripped 1 base from V and 7 bases from J, with 12 bases between. This CDR3 has 15 amino acids. Sequences were obtained from peripheral blood. The chain uses TRBV5-1 and TRBJ1-6; the D gene is possibly TRBD1 (5 bases). The clonotype comes from a man in his 70s with acute or convalescent COVID-19. The CDR3 is CASSLRGGGNSPLHF. The CDR3 nucleotides are TGCGCCAGCAGCTTGCGGGGGGGAGGCAATTCACCCCTCCACTTT.